This T cell receptor (beta chain) originates from a study of a mutant IDH1 vaccine in newly diagnosed glioma. Study overall: Patients, over weeks 1, 3, 5, 7, 11, 15, 19 and 23, received a total of eight vaccinations. With temozolomide cycles, or 4-6 weeks after radiotherapy alone, vaccination was started. Of treated patients, approximately 62% were men and 37.5% women, averaging roughly 37 years.

Documented time point: week 23, last vaccination. In every dose of vaccine, 300 ug of mutant IDH1 20-mer peptide was given alongside topical imiquimod. Data came from immunoSEQ multiplex PCR; TCRdb stores just in-frame clones and leaves some out. The table shows roughly 60,000 clones, with roughly 85% occurring only once. Per germline, CDR1 WNHNN and CDR2 SYGVQD (reference sequence). The CDR3 is 15 residues long. V was cut by 3 bases and J by 3 bases, with 13 bases left in between. Points on this clone: Its antigen is not known.

The origin of this receptor is a young man with glioma. The material sequenced was PBMCs, taken from a glioma patient whose treatment included an IDH1 peptide vaccine. This chain links TRBV10-1 with TRBJ2-3; a possible D gene is TRBD1 (6 bases). CDR3: CASSDNRAYTDTQYF. CDR3 DNA sequence: TGCGCCAGCAGTGATAACAGGGCTTATACAGATACGCAGTATTTT.